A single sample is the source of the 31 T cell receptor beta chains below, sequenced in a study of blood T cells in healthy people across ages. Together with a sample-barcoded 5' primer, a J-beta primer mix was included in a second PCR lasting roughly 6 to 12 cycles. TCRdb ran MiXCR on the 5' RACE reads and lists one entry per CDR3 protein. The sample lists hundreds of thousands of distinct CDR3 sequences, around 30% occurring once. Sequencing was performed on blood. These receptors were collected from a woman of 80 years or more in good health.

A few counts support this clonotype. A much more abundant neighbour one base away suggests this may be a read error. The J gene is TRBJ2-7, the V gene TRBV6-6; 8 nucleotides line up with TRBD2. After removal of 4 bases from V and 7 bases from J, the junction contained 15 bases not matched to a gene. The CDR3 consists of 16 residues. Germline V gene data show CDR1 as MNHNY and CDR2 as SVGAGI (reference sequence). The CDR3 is CASSSHASGGYNEQYF. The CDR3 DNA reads TGTGCCAGCAGTTCCCATGCCAGCGGGGGCTACAATGAGCAGTACTTC.

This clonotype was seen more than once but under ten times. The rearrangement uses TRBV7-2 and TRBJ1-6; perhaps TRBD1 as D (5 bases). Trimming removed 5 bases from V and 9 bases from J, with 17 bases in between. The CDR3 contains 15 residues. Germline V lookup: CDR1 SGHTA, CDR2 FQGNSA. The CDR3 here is CASSPSRVRASPLHF. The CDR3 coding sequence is TGTGCCAGCAGCCCTAGCAGGGTCAGGGCTTCACCCCTCCACTTT.

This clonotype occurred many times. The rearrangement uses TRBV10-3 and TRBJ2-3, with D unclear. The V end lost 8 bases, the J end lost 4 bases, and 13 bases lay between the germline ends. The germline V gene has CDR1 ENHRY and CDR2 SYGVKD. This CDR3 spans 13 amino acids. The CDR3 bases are TGTGCCATCTCCCTGGGTAACGCAGATACGCAGTATTTT. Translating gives CAISLGNADTQYF.

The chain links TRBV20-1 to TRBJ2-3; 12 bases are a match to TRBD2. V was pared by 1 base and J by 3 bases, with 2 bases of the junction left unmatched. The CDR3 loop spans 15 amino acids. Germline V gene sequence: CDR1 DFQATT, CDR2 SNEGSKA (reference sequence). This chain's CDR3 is CSARGTSGDTDTQYF. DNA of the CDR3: TGCAGTGCTAGAGGGACTAGCGGGGATACAGATACGCAGTATTTT.

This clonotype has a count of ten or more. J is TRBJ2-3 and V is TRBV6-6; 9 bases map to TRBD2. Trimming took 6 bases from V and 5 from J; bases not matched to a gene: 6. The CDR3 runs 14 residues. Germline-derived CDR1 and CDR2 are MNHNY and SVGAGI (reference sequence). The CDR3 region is CASSPGLAKDTQYF. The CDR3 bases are TGTGCCAGCAGCCCGGGACTAGCTAAAGATACGCAGTATTTT.

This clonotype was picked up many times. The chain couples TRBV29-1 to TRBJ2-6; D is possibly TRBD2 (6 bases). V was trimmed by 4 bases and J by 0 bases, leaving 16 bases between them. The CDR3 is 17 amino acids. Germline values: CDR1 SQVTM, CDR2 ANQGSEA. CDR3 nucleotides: TGCAGCGTTGCCTCTTCATGGACTAACTCTGGGGCCAACGTCCTGACTTTC. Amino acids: CSVASSWTNSGANVLTF.

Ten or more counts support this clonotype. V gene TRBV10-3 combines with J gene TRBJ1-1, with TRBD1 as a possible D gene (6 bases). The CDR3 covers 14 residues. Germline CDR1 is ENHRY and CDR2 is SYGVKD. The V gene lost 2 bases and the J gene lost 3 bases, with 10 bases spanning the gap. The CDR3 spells CAISEKGGDTEAFF. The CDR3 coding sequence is TGTGCCATCAGTGAGAAGGGGGGAGACACTGAAGCTTTCTTT.

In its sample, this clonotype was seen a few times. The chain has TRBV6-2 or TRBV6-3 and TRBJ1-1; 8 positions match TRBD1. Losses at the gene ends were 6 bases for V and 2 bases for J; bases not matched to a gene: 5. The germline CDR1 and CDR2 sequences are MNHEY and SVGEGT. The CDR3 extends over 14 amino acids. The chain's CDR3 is CASRGTGYNTEAFF. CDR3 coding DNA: TGTGCCAGCAGGGGGACAGGTTACAACACTGAAGCTTTCTTT.

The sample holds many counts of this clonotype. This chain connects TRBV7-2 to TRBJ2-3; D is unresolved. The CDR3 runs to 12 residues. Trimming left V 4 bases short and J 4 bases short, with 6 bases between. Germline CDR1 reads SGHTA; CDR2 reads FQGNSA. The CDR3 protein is CASSSLPDTQYF. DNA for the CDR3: TGTGCCAGCAGCTCCCTACCAGATACGCAGTATTTT.

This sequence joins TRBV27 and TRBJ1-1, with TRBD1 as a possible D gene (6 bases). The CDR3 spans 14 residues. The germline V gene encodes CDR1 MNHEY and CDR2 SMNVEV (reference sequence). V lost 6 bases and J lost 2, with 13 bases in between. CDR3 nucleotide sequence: TGTGCCAGCAGGGCCGGGACATTTAACACTGAAGCTTTCTTT. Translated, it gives CASRAGTFNTEAFF.

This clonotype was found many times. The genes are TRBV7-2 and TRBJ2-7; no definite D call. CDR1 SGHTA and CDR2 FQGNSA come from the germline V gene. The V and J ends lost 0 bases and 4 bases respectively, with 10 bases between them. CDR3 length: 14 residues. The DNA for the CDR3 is TGTGCCAGCAGCTTAGCAGGGATCGGGTACGAGCAGTACTTC. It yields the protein CASSLAGIGYEQYF. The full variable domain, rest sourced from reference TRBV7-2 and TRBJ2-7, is GAGVSQSPSNKVTEKGKDVELRCDPISGHTALYWYRQSLGQGLEFLIYFQGNSAPDKSGLPSDRFSAERTGGSVSTLTIQRTQQEDSAVYLCASSLAGIGYEQYFGPGTRLTVT.

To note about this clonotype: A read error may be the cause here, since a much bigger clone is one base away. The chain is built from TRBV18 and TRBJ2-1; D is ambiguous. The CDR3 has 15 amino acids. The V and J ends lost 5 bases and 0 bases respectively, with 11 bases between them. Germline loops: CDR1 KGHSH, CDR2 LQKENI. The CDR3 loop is CASSGNSYSYNEQFF. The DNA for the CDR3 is TGTGCCAGCTCAGGAAACAGCTACTCCTACAATGAGCAGTTCTTC.

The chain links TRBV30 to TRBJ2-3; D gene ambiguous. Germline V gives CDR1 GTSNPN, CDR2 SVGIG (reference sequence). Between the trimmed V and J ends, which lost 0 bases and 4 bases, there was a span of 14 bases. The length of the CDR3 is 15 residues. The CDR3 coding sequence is TGTGCCTGGAGTGTAACGAGTAGGACCGCAGATACGCAGTATTTT. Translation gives CAWSVTSRTADTQYF.

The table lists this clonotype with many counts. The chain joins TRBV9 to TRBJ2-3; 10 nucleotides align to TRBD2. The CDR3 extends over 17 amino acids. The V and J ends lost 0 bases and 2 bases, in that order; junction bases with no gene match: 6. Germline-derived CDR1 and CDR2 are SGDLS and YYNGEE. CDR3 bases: TGTGCCAGCAGCGTAGAAAGCGGGGGGGCGATCACAGATACGCAGTATTTT. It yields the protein CASSVESGGAITDTQYF.

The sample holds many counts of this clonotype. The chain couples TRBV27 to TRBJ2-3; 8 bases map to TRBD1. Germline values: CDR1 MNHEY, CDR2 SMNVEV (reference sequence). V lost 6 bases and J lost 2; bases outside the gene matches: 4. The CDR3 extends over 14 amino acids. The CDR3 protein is CASSLDRATDTQYF. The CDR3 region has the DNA TGTGCCAGCAGCCTGGACAGGGCCACAGATACGCAGTATTTT.

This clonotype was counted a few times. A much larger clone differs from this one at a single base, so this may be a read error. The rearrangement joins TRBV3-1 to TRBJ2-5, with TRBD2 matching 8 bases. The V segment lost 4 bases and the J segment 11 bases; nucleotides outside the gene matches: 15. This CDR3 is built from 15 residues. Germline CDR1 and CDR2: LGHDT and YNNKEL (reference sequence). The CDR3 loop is CASSPRGGQNNEQYF. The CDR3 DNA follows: TGTGCCAGCAGCCCCCGGGGGGGTCAGAACAATGAGCAGTACTTC.

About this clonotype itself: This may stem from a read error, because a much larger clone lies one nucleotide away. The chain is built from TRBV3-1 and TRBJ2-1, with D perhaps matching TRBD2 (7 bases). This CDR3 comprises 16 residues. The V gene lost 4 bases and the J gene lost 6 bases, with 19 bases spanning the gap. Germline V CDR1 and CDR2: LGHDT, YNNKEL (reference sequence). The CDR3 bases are TGTGCCAGCAGCCGACCCGGGGCGGGGGCGGGCAATGAGCAGTTCTTC. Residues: CASSRPGAGAGNEQFF.

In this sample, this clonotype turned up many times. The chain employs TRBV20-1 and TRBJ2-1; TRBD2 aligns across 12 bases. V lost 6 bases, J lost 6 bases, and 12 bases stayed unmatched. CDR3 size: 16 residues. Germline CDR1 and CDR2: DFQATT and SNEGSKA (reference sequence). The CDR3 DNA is TGCAGTGCCGAGAGGGCTAGCGGGGGGGTTCTCAATGAGCAGTTCTTC. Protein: CSAERASGGVLNEQFF.

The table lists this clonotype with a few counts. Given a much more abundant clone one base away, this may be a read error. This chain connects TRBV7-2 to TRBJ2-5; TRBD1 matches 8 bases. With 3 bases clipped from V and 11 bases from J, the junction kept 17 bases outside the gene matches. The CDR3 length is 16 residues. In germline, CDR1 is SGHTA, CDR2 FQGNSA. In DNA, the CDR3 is TGTGCCAGCAGCTTTCAACAGGGGGGTTTCTACAATGAGCAGTACTTC. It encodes CASSFQQGGFYNEQYF.

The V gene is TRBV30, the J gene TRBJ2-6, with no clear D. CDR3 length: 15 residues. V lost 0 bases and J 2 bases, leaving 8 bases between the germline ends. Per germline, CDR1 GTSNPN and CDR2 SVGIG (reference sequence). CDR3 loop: CAWSVKGPGANVLTF. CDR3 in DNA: TGTGCCTGGAGTGTAAAGGGCCCTGGGGCCAACGTCCTGACTTTC.

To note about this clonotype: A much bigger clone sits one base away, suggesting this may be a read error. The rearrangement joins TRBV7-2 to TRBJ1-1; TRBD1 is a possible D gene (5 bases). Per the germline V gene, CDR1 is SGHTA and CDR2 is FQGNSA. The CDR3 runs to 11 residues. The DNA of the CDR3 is TGTCCCAGCAGCTTACGGACAGAAGCTTTCTTT. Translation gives CPSSLRTEAFF.

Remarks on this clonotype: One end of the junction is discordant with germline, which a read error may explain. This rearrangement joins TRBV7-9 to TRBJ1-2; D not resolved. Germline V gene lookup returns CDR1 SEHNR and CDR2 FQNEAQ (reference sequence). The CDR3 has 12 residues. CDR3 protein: CARSLAGYGYTF. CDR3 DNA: TGTGCCCGCAGCTTAGCCGGCTATGGCTACACCTTC.

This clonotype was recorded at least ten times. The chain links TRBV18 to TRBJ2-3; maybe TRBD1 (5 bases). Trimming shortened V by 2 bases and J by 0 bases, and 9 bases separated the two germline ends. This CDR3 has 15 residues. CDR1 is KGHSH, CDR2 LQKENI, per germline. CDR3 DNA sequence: TGTGCCAGCTCACCATACAGGTCTAGCACAGATACGCAGTATTTT. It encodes CASSPYRSSTDTQYF.

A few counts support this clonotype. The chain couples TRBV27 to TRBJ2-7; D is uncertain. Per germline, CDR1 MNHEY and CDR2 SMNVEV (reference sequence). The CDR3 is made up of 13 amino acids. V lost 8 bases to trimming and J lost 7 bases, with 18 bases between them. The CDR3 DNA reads TGTGCCAGCCGGCGGACCTTCCCTGCGGAGCAGTACTTC. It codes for CASRRTFPAEQYF.

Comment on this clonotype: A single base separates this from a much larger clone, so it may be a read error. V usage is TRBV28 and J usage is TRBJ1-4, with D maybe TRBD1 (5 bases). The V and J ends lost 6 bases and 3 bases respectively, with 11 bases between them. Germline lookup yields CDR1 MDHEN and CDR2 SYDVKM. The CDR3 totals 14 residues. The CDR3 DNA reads TGTGCCAGCAGGTTGCGAGGGGCTAATGAAAAACTGTTTTTT. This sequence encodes CASRLRGANEKLFF.

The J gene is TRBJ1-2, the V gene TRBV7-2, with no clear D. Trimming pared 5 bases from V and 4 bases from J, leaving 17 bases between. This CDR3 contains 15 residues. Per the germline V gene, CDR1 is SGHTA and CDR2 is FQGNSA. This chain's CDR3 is CASSPRGATSYGYTF. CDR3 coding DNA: TGTGCCAGCAGCCCACGGGGAGCCACAAGCTATGGCTACACCTTC.

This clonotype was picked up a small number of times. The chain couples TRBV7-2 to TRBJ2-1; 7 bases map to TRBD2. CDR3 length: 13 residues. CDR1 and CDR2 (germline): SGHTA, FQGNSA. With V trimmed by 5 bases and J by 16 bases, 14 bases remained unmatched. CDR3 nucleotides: TGTGCCAGCAGCGAAGCAAGGGCGGGGGAGGACTTCTTC. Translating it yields CASSEARAGEDFF. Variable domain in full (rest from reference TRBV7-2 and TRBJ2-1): GAGVSQSPSNKVTEKGKDVELRCDPISGHTALYWYRQSLGQGLEFLIYFQGNSAPDKSGLPSDRFSAERTGGSVSTLTIQRTQQEDSAVYLCASSEARAGEDFFGPGTRLTVL.

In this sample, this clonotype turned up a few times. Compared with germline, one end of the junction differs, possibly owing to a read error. This CDR3 reads CAISESPTKAPGSCNEQFF. The CDR3 DNA reads TGTGCCATCAGTGAGTCGCCGACTAAGGCCCCCGGATCCTGCAATGAGCAGTTCTTC. The J gene is TRBJ2-1, the V gene TRBV10-3; TRBD2 is a possible D gene (5 bases). The CDR3 is 19 amino acids. The germline gives CDR1 ENHRY, CDR2 SYGVKD.

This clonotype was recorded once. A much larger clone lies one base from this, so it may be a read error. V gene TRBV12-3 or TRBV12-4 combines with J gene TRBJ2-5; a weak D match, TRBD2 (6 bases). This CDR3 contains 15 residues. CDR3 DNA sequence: TGTGCCAGCAGTTTTGGCCGGGGGTACCAAGAGACCCGGTACTTC. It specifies CASSFGRGYQETRYF.

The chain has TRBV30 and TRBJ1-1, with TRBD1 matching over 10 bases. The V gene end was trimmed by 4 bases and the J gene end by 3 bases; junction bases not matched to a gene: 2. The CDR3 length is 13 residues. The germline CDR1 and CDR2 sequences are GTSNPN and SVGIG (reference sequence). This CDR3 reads CAWKDRGHTEAFF. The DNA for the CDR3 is TGTGCCTGGAAAGACAGGGGGCACACTGAAGCTTTCTTT.

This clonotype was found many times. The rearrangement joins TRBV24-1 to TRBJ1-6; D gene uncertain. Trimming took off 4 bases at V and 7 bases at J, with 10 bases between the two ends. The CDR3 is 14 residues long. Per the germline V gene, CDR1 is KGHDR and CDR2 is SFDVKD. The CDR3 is CATSDGSPNSPLHF. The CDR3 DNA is TGTGCCACCAGTGACGGGTCACCCAATTCACCCCTCCACTTT.